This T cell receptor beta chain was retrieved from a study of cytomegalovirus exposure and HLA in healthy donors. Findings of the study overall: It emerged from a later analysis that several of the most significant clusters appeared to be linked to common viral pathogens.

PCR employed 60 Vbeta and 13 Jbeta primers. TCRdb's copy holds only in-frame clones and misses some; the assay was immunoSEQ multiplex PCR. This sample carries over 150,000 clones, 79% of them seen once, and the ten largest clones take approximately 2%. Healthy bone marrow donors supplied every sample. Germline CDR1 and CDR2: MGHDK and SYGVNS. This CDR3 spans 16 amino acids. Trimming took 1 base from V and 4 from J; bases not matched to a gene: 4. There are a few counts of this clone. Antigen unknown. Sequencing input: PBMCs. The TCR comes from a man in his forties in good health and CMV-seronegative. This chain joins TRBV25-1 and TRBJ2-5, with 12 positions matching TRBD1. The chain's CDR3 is CASSEFGTGGRETQYF. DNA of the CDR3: TGTGCCAGCAGTGAATTTGGGACAGGGGGCCGAGAGACCCAGTACTTC.